The entry below gives a single T cell receptor beta chain sequence along with its context. TCRdb reanalysed the RT-PCR reads using MiXCR and keeps one entry per CDR3 protein. The sample includes around 700,000 distinct CDR3 sequences, about 14% of them seen just once. Germline V gene lookup returns CDR1 MNHEY and CDR2 SVGAGI. Trimming took 5 bases from V and 4 from J, leaving 19 bases between them. The CDR3 is made up of 16 amino acids. This clonotype was sampled from a female donor in good health, serving as a healthy control. The chain is built from TRBV6-5 and TRBJ2-3; possibly TRBD1 for D (6 bases). Sequenced: memory CD4+ T cells from blood. This chain's CDR3 is CASSPHRDGGADTQYF. The CDR3 region has the DNA TGTGCCAGCAGTCCCCACAGGGACGGTGGGGCAGATACGCAGTATTTT.